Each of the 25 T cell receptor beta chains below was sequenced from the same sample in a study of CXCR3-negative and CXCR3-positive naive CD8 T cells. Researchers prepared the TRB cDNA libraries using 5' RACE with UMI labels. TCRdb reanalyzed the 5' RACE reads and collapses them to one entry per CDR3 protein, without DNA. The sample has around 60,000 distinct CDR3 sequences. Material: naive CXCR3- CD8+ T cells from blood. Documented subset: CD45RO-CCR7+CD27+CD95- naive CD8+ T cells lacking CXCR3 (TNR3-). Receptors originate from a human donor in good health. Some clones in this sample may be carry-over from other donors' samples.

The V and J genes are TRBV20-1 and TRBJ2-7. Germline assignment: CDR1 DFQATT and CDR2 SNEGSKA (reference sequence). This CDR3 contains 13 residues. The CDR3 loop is CSARVVESYEQYF.

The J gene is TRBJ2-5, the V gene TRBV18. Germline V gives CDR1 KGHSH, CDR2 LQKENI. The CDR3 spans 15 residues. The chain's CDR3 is CASSPLKRSQETQYF.

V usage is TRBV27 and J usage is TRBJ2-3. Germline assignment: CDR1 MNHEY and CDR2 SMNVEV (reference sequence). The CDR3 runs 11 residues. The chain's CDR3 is CASRYTDTQYF.

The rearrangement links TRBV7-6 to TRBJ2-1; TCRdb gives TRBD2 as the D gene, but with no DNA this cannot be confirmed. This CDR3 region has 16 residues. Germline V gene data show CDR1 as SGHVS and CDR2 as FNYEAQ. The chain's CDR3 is CASSLYPASGYNEQFF.

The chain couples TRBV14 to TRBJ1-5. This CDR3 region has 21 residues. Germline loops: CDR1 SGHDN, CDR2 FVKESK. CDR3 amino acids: CASSQAAGLTPNLYSNQPQHF.

The CDR3 spells CASSPTWTGELFF. This chain joins TRBV27 and TRBJ2-2. Germline assignment: CDR1 MNHEY and CDR2 SMNVEV (reference sequence). There are 13 residues in the CDR3.

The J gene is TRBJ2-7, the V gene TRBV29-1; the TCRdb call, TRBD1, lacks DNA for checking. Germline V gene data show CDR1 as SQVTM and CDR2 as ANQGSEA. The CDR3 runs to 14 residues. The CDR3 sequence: CSVVFGTGSYEQYF.

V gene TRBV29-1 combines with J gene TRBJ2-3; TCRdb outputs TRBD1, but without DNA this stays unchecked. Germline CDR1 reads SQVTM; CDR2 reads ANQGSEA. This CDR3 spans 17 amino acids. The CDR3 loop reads CSVGGRDAGTLEDTQYF.

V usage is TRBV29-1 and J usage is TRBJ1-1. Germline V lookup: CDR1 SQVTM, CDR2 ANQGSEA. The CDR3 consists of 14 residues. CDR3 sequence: CSVAPSRSFTEASF. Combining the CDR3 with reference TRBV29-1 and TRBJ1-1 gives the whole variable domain SAVISQKPSRDICQRGTSLTIQCQVDSQVTMMFWYRQQPGQSLTLIATANQGSEATYESGFVIDKFPISRPNLTFSTLTVSNMSPEDSSIYLCSVAPSRSFTEASFGQGTRLTVV.

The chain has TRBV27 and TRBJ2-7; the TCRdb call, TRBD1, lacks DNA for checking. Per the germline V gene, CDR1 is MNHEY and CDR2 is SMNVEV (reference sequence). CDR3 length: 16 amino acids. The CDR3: CASSSRDRSISYEQYF.

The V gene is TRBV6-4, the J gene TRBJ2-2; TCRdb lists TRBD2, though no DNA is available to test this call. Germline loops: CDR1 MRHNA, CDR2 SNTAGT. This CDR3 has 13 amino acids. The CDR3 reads CASSDRATGELFF.

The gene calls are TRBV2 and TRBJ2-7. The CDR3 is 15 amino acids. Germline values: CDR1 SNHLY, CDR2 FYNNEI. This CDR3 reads CARGRIVGSYYEQYF.

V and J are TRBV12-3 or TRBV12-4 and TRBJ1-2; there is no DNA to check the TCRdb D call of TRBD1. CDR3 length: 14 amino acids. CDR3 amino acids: CASSLTAGGYGYTF.

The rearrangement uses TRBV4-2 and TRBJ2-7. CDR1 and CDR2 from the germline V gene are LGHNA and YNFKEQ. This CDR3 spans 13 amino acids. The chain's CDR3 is CASSQDGSYEQYF.

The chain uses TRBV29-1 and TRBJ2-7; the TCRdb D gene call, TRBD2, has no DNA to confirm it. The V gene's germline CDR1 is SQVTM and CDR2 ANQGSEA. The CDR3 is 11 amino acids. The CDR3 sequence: CSVVAQALQYF.

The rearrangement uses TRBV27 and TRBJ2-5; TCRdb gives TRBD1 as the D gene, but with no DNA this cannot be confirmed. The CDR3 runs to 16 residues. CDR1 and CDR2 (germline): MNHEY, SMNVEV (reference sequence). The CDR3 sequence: CASSFVGAGGRETQYF.

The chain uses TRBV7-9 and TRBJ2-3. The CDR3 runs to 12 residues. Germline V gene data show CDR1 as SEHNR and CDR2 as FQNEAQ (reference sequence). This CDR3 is CASCGIPDTQYF.

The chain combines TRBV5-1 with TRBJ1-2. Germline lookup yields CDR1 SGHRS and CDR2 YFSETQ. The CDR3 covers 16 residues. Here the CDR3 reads CASSLAGLRVVDGYTF. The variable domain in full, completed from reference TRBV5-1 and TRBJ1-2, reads KAGVTQTPRYLIKTRGQQVTLSCSPISGHRSVSWYQQTPGQGLQFLFEYFSETQRNKGNFPGRFSGRQFSNSRSEMNVSTLELGDSALYLCASSLAGLRVVDGYTFGSGTRLTVV.

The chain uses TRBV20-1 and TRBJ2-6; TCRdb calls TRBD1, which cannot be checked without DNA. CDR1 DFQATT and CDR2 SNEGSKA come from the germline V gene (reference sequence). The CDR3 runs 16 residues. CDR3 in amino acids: CSAELGGPSGANVLTF.

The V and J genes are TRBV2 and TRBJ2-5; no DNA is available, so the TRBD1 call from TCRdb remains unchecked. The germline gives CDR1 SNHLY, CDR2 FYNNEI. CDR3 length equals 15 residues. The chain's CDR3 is CASYTGTGHQETQYF.

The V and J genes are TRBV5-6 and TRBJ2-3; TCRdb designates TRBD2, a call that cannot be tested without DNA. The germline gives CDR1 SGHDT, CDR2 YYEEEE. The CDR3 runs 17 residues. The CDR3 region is CASSLGQRSGGLDTQYF.

This CDR3 is CASSYSGTGELFF. V is TRBV6-5 and J is TRBJ2-2. This CDR3 is 13 amino acids long. CDR1 and CDR2 from the germline V gene are MNHEY and SVGAGI.

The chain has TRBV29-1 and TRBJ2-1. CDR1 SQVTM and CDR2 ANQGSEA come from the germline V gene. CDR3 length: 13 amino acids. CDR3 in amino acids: CSVDRQVYNEQFF.

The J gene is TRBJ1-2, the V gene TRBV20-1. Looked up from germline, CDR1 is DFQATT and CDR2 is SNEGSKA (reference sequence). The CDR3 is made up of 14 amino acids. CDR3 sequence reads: CSARDRIGSYGYTF.

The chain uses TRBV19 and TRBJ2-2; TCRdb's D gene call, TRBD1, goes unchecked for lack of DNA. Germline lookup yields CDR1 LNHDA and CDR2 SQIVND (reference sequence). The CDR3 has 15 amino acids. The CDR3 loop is CASTSGSRGTGELFF. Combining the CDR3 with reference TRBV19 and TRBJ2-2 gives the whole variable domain DGGITQSPKYLFRKEGQNVTLSCEQNLNHDAMYWYRQDPGQGLRLIYYSQIVNDFQKGDIAEGYSVSREKKESFPLTVTSAQKNPTAFYLCASTSGSRGTGELFFGEGSRLTVL.